This T cell receptor beta chain stems from a study of CD8 T cell repertoires and HIV-1 epitope variants. Regarding this clone: What it binds is unknown.

Germline-derived CDR1 and CDR2 are PRHDT and FYEKMQ (reference sequence). This CDR3 is 16 amino acids long. Trimming cost V 2 bases and J 7 bases; bases outside gene matches: 10. Libraries were prepared by immunoSEQ multiplex PCR; TCRdb keeps only in-frame clonotypes and omits some of them. The profile shows about 5,000 clones, around two thirds of them singletons. This receptor was identified in a male donor with HIV. Sequencing was done on a sample of cultured CD8+ T cells derived from PBMCs. This chain uses TRBV13 with TRBJ1-2; 10 nucleotides line up with TRBD1. DNA of the CDR3: TGTGCCAGCAGCTTACCAGGGACAGGGGAGCTCGGTGGCTACACCTTC. It specifies CASSLPGTGELGGYTF.